A selection of T cell receptor beta chains follows, all from one sample in a study of cytomegalovirus exposure and HLA in healthy donors. Assay used: immunoSEQ multiplex PCR; TCRdb lists only in-frame clones, some missing. The data contain roughly 97,000 clones, less than 85% of them singletons. The specimen was PBMCs. These receptors all come from a woman aged 18-35 years in good health and CMV-seropositive. The CDR3 runs from the conserved cysteine through the conserved F or W. Fields, in order: CDR3 protein, CDR3 DNA, J gene, clone size, D gene, V gene. D genes are given only for firm matches. Size is stated for part of the rows, as once, few or many counts, or as a class when the clone is expanded.

CDR3 protein: CAWSVLGGETQYF; CDR3 DNA: TGTGCCTGGAGTGTACTAGGAGGCGAGACCCAGTACTTC; J gene: TRBJ2-5; clone size: NA; D gene: NA; V gene: TRBV30
CDR3 protein: CASSGGQGVTGELFF; CDR3 DNA: TGTGCCAGCAGTGGGGGACAGGGAGTAACCGGGGAGCTGTTTTTT; J gene: TRBJ2-2; clone size: NA; D gene: TRBD1; V gene: TRBV6-5
CDR3 protein: CSASLEQFF; CDR3 DNA: TGCAGTGCTAGCCTAGAGCAGTTCTTC; J gene: TRBJ2-1; clone size: NA; D gene: NA; V gene: TRBV20-1
CDR3 protein: CASRNNRDIPYEQYF; CDR3 DNA: TGTGCCAGCAGAAATAACAGGGATATACCGTACGAGCAGTACTTC; J gene: TRBJ2-7; clone size: once; D gene: NA; V gene: TRBV6-5
CDR3 protein: CASSALEGTQPQHF; CDR3 DNA: TGTGCCAGCAGTGCCTTGGAGGGCACCCAGCCCCAGCATTTT; J gene: TRBJ1-5; clone size: few; D gene: NA; V gene: TRBV2
CDR3 protein: CAWAGGANTEAFF; CDR3 DNA: TGTGCCTGGGCGGGGGGGGCGAACACTGAAGCTTTCTTT; J gene: TRBJ1-1; clone size: NA; D gene: NA; V gene: TRBV30
CDR3 protein: CASSIPQGRDTQYF; CDR3 DNA: TGTGCCAGCAGTATCCCACAGGGGAGAGATACGCAGTATTTT; J gene: TRBJ2-3; clone size: NA; D gene: TRBD1; V gene: TRBV28
CDR3 protein: CASRWAGSNQPQHF; CDR3 DNA: TGTGCCAGCAGATGGGCAGGTAGCAATCAGCCCCAGCATTTT; J gene: TRBJ1-5; clone size: NA; D gene: NA; V gene: TRBV2
CDR3 protein: CASKIAIQETQYF; CDR3 DNA: TGCGCCAGCAAGATTGCGATCCAAGAGACCCAGTACTTC; J gene: TRBJ2-5; clone size: NA; D gene: NA; V gene: TRBV5-1
CDR3 protein: CASSRDREYEQYF; CDR3 DNA: TGTGCCAGCAGCAGGGACAGGGAGTACGAGCAGTACTTC; J gene: TRBJ2-7; clone size: NA; D gene: TRBD1; V gene: TRBV6-6
CDR3 protein: CASRAAGQAGTEAFF; CDR3 DNA: TGTGCCAGCAGGGCCGCGGGGCAGGCAGGCACTGAAGCTTTCTTT; J gene: TRBJ1-1; clone size: NA; D gene: NA; V gene: TRBV2
CDR3 protein: CASSSLGKGNTGELFF; CDR3 DNA: TGTGCCAGCAGCTCCCTCGGGAAGGGGAACACCGGGGAGCTGTTTTTT; J gene: TRBJ2-2; clone size: NA; D gene: NA; V gene: TRBV7-8
CDR3 protein: CASSEGTSYEQYF; CDR3 DNA: TGTGCCAGCAGTGAAGGGACATCCTACGAGCAGTACTTC; J gene: TRBJ2-7; clone size: once; D gene: NA; V gene: TRBV6-1
CDR3 protein: CASSLLAGDLNEQFF; CDR3 DNA: TGTGCCAGCAGCTTACTAGCGGGAGACCTCAATGAGCAGTTCTTC; J gene: TRBJ2-1; clone size: NA; D gene: TRBD2; V gene: TRBV7-3
CDR3 protein: CASSSGTGPNNEQFF; CDR3 DNA: TGCGCCAGCAGCTCCGGGACAGGGCCAAACAATGAGCAGTTCTTC; J gene: TRBJ2-1; clone size: NA; D gene: TRBD1; V gene: TRBV5-1
CDR3 protein: CASSQQGDTEAFF; CDR3 DNA: TGTGCCAGCAGCCAACAGGGTGACACTGAAGCTTTCTTT; J gene: TRBJ1-1; clone size: NA; D gene: NA; V gene: TRBV28
CDR3 protein: CASSLRSSGLGETQYF; CDR3 DNA: TGTGCCAGCAGTTTAAGGTCTAGCGGTCTGGGGGAGACCCAGTACTTC; J gene: TRBJ2-5; clone size: NA; D gene: TRBD2; V gene: TRBV28
CDR3 protein: CATSTSLAADTQYF; CDR3 DNA: TGTGCCACCAGCACAAGCCTAGCGGCAGATACGCAGTATTTT; J gene: TRBJ2-3; clone size: NA; D gene: TRBD2; V gene: TRBV15
CDR3 protein: CASTWTGTTGELFF; CDR3 DNA: TGTGCCAGCACATGGACAGGGACAACCGGGGAGCTGTTTTTT; J gene: TRBJ2-2; clone size: NA; D gene: TRBD1; V gene: TRBV2
CDR3 protein: CSADRGTGELFF; CDR3 DNA: TGCAGCGCGGACAGGGGCACCGGGGAGCTGTTTTTT; J gene: TRBJ2-2; clone size: once; D gene: TRBD1; V gene: TRBV29-1
CDR3 protein: CASSLKGAAGELFF; CDR3 DNA: TGCGCCAGCAGCTTGAAAGGGGCGGCCGGGGAGCTGTTTTTT; J gene: TRBJ2-2; clone size: NA; D gene: NA; V gene: TRBV5-1
CDR3 protein: CASSLGLAGGPEYF; CDR3 DNA: TGTGCCAGCAGCCTAGGACTAGCGGGAGGGCCCGAGTACTTC; J gene: TRBJ2-7; clone size: NA; D gene: TRBD2; V gene: TRBV5-6
CDR3 protein: CASSLLQGTEAFF; CDR3 DNA: TGTGCCAGCAGCTTATTACAGGGTACTGAAGCTTTCTTT; J gene: TRBJ1-1; clone size: NA; D gene: NA; V gene: TRBV11-2
CDR3 protein: CASSSGGPTEAFF; CDR3 DNA: TGTGCCAGCAGCAGTGGAGGGCCCACTGAAGCTTTCTTT; J gene: TRBJ1-1; clone size: NA; D gene: NA; V gene: TRBV5-6
CDR3 protein: CASSFTERPGQGVLF; CDR3 DNA: TGTGCCAGCAGCTTTACAGAACGGCCGGGACAGGGCGTTCTTTTC; J gene: TRBJ2-7; clone size: NA; D gene: TRBD1; V gene: TRBV5-5
CDR3 protein: CASSGEGRTYEQYF; CDR3 DNA: TGTGCCAGCTCGGGCGAGGGGAGGACCTACGAGCAGTACTTC; J gene: TRBJ2-7; clone size: NA; D gene: NA; V gene: TRBV6-5
CDR3 protein: CASSPSPTGLHEQYF; CDR3 DNA: TGTGCCAGTAGTCCATCACCTACAGGGCTCCACGAGCAGTACTTC; J gene: TRBJ2-7; clone size: few; D gene: NA; V gene: TRBV19
CDR3 protein: CATSQGLGSNQPQHF; CDR3 DNA: TGTGCCACCTCACAGGGCTTGGGAAGCAATCAGCCCCAGCATTTT; J gene: TRBJ1-5; clone size: NA; D gene: NA; V gene: TRBV19
CDR3 protein: CASSLGGTTLRTDTQYF; CDR3 DNA: TGTGCCAGCAGCTTGGGGGGGACTACCCTTCGCACAGATACGCAGTATTTT; J gene: TRBJ2-3; clone size: NA; D gene: TRBD2; V gene: TRBV7-3
CDR3 protein: CASSVDSGSGDTQYF; CDR3 DNA: TGTGCCAGCAGCGTTGATAGCGGATCGGGAGATACGCAGTATTTT; J gene: TRBJ2-3; clone size: NA; D gene: NA; V gene: TRBV9
CDR3 protein: CASSLARVSSGNTIYF; CDR3 DNA: TGTGCCAGCAGCTTGGCCAGGGTCTCCTCTGGAAACACCATATATTTT; J gene: TRBJ1-3; clone size: NA; D gene: NA; V gene: TRBV5-8
CDR3 protein: CASSQTVGVSSNQPQHF; CDR3 DNA: TGTGCCAGCAGCCAGACAGTGGGTGTCAGTAGCAATCAGCCCCAGCATTTT; J gene: TRBJ1-5; clone size: few; D gene: NA; V gene: TRBV5-8
CDR3 protein: CASSLAGVNEKLFF; CDR3 DNA: TGTGCCAGCAGTTTGGCGGGAGTTAATGAAAAACTGTTTTTT; J gene: TRBJ1-4; clone size: NA; D gene: NA; V gene: TRBV28
CDR3 protein: CASSPATGSLGQPQHF; CDR3 DNA: TGTGCCAGCAGTCCGGCGACGGGATCGCTGGGTCAGCCCCAGCATTTT; J gene: TRBJ1-5; clone size: NA; D gene: NA; V gene: TRBV28